This paragraph reports one TCR beta chain. Described time point: blood 4 weeks post-SBRT, at nephrectomy. As to treatment: 15 Gy SBRT to primary tumor, nephrectomy 4 weeks later. Blood was sampled at baseline, 2 weeks and 4 weeks after SBRT. Clear cell pathology was present in this patient's renal cell carcinoma. These data come from a study of radiation and T cells in renal cell carcinoma. Per the germline V gene, CDR1 is LNHDA and CDR2 is SQIVND (reference sequence). CDR3 length equals 12 residues. V was shortened by 9 bases and J by 4 bases, with 10 bases between the two germline ends. The method was immunoSEQ multiplex PCR; TCRdb's version includes in-frame clones alone and lacks a portion of them. The sample lists roughly 170,000 clones; 88% were seen once.

This chain links TRBV19 with TRBJ1-5; D unresolved. The TCR sequence derives from a woman aged 50 to 60 with renal cell carcinoma. The starting material was blood, obtained from a patient whose treatment included radiotherapy and nephrectomy. In nucleotides, the CDR3 is TGTGCCAGACAAGTCCCGAATCAGCCCCAGCATTTT. Translation gives CARQVPNQPQHF.